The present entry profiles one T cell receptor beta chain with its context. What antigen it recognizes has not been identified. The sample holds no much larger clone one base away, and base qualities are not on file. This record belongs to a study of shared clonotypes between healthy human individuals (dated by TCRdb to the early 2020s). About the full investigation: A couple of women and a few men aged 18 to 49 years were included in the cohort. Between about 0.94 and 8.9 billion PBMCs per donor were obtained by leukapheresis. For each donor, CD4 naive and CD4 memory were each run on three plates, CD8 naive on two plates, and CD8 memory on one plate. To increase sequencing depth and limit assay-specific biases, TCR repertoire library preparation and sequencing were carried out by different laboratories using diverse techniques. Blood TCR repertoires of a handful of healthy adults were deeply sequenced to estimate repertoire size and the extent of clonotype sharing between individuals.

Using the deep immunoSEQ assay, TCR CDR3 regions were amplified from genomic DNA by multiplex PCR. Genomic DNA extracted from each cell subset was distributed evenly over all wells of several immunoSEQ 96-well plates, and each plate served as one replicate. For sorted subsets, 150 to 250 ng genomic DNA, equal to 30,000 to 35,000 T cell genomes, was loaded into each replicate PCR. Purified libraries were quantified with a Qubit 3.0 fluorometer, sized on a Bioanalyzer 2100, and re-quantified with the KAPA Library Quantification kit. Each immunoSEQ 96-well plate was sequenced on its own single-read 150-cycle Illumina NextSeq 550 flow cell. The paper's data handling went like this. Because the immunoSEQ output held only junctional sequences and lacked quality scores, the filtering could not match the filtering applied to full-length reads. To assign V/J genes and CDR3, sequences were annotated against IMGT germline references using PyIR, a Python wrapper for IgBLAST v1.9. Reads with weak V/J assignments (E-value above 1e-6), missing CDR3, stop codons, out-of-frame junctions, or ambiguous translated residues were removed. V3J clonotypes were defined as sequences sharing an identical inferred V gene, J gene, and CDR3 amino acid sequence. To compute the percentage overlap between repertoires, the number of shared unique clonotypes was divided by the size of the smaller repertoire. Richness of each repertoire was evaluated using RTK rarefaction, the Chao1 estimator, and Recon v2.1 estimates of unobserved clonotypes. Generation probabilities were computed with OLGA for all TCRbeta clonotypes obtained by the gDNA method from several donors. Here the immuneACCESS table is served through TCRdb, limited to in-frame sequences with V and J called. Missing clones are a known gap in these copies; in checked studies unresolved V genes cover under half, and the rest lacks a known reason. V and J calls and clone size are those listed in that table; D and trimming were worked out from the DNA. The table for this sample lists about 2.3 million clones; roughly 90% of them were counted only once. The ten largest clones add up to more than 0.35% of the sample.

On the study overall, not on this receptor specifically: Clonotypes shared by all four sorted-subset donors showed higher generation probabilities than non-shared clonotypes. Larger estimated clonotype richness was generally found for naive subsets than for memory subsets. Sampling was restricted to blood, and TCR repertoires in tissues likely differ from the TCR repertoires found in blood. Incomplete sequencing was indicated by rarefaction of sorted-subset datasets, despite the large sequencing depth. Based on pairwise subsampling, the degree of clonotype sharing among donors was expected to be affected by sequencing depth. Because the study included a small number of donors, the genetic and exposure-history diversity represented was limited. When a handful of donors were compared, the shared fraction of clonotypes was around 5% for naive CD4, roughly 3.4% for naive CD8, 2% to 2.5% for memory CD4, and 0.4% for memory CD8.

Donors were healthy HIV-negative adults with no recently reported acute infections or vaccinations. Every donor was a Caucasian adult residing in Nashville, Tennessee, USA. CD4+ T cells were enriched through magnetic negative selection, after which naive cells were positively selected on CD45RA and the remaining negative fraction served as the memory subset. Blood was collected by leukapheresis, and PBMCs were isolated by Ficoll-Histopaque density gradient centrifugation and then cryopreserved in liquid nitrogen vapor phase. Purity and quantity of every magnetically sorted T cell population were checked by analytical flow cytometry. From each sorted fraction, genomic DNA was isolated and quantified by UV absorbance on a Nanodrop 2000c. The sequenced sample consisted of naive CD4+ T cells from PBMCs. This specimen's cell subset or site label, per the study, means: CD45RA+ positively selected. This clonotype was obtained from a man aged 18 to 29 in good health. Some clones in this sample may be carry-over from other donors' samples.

The nucleotides are TGTGCCAGCACCGTCGGGGGCTCAGCTAACTATGGCTACACCTTC. This sequence encodes CASTVGGSANYGYTF. This chain is built from TRBV28 and TRBJ1-2, with a tentative D gene TRBD1 over 6 matching bases. The trim is 7 bases for V and 0 bases for J, with a gap of 15 bases between the germline ends. As encoded in the germline V gene, CDR1 is MDHEN while CDR2 is SYDVKM. The CDR3 covers 15 residues, taking in both the cysteine and the phenylalanine. The only DNA kept is the CDR3, 45 bases in frame from the first base.